The present T cell receptor beta chain was sequenced within a study of memory CD4+ T cells and cytomegalovirus serostatus. The protocol was immunoSEQ multiplex PCR, while the TCRdb copy is restricted to in-frame clones and leaves out a portion. The data show about 62,000 clones, with 70% to 80% seen just once and around 4.3% held by the top ten. Single viable CD3+CD4+CD8-CD45RO+ cells were sorted as the memory CD4+ T cells. Serum IgG to CMV pp150, pp28, p38 and p52 defined serostatus. This clone was counted only a few times. Its antigen is unidentified. The CDR3 totals 13 residues. Germline CDR1 and CDR2: SNHLY and FYNNEI. V was pared by 0 bases and J by 9 bases, with 9 bases between. Study-wide results and caveats: Of 150 to 200 reported CMV TCRbeta sequences, 67 were found in memory CD4+ repertoires.

Sequencing was done on a sample of memory CD4+ T cells from blood. The chain employs TRBV2 and TRBJ2-1; D might be TRBD2 (6 bases). This TCR was recovered from an adult in good health and CMV-seropositive. CDR3 loop: CASSEASGLEQFF. CDR3 coding DNA: TGTGCCAGCAGTGAAGCGAGCGGGCTTGAGCAGTTCTTC.